This T cell receptor beta chain was captured in a study of T cells in localized non-small cell lung cancer. Findings and caveats of the study: Elevated circulating T cell density in blood was associated with longer overall survival. Adjacent lung exhibited a median of approximately 50 among the 100 most abundant tumor clones.

Using immunoSEQ multiplex PCR, the repertoire was profiled, and TCRdb retains in-frame clones only, with some absent. The repertoire holds some 64,000 clones, with about 90% as singletons. The CDR3 has 15 residues. Germline CDR1 is SGHTA and CDR2 is FQGTGA. V gave up 3 bases and J gave up 4 bases; unmatched junction bases: 6. Comments on this clone: Antigen unknown.

The V gene is TRBV7-3, the J gene TRBJ2-3; 8 bases map to TRBD1. The clonotype was recovered from a woman aged 40-75 years with stage I lung adenocarcinoma. Sequenced material: peripheral blood, taken before any cancer treatment. CDR3 protein: CASSFSGGGSDTQYF. CDR3 DNA: TGTGCCAGCAGCTTCTCAGGGGGCGGTTCAGATACGCAGTATTTT.